These T cell receptor beta chains were read from a single sample in a study of control samples from healthy donors and cancer patients. This table comes from immunoSEQ multiplex PCR, and its TCRdb copy is limited to in-frame clones, with some not included. This sample has about 97,000 clones, with roughly 90% found just once. Input material: blood. Receptor source: a man aged 25 to 40 in good health. CDR3s include the opening cysteine and the closing phenylalanine or tryptophan.

J gene,V gene,CDR3 protein
TRBJ1-3,TRBV5-4,CASSPGTHGNTIYF
TRBJ2-1,TRBV7-9,CASSLETSGRPYNEQFF
TRBJ2-5,TRBV5-4,CASSPPDRPSETQYF
TRBJ2-2,TRBV4-2,CASSQDRGGGATGELFF
TRBJ1-5,TRBV7-8,CASSLNQGGYSNQPQHF
TRBJ2-5,TRBV7-8,CASRPGLAGEPPPQETQYF
TRBJ2-3,TRBV12-3/TRBV12-4,CASSFGGTDTQYF
TRBJ2-6,TRBV9,CASSVELAGANVLTF
TRBJ2-6,TRBV27,CASRLRGTAFTGANVLTF
TRBJ1-3,TRBV7-3,CASSPTGGSSGNTIYF
TRBJ1-2,TRBV6-4,CASSDRGTYGYTF
TRBJ2-1,TRBV7-2,CASSLGQQGRGGNEQFF
TRBJ2-5,TRBV25-1,CASSEAVQSQETQYF
TRBJ2-3,TRBV28,CASSLRLAGVFLDTQYF
TRBJ1-6,TRBV19,CASRYRVDNSPLHF
TRBJ2-5,TRBV19,CASTPGARRGETQYF
TRBJ1-2,TRBV28,CASSPGTGGGSYGYTF
TRBJ2-5,TRBV28,CASRYTGQGETQYF
TRBJ1-4,TRBV7-9,CASSATSSNEKLFF
TRBJ1-5,TRBV30,CAWSVRGNQPQHF
TRBJ2-1,TRBV20-1,CSATTGTGQFF
TRBJ2-1,TRBV7-2,CASSRLAGYNEQFF